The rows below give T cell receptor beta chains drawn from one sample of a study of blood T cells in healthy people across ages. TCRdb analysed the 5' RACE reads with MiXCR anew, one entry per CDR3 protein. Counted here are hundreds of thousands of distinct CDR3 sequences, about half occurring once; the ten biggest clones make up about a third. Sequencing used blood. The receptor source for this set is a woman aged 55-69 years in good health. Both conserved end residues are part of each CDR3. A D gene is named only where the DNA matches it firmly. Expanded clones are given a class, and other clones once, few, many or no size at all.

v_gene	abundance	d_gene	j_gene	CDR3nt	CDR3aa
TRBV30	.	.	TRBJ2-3	TGTGCCTGGAGTAGTGGAGCGGGCAACACAGATACGCAGTATTTT	CAWSSGAGNTDTQYF
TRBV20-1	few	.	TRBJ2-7	TGCAGGGGGGCAGACTCCTACGAGCAGTACTTC	CRGADSYEQYF
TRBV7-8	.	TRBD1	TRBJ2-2	TGTGCCAGCCCGCGGGGACAGGGGGCCGTCATAAACACCGGGGAGCTGTTTTTT	CASPRGQGAVINTGELFF
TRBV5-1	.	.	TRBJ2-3	TGCGCCAGCAGCTTGGGGAGGGTAGATACGCAGTATTTT	CASSLGRVDTQYF
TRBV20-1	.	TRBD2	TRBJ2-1	TGCAGTGCTGCGGGGTCAACTAGCGGGAGATGGGATGAGCAGTTCTTC	CSAAGSTSGRWDEQFF
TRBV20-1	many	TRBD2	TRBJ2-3	TGCAGTGCTAGAGCCTCTAGCGGGAGGACTGTTGATACGCAGTATTTT	CSARASSGRTVDTQYF
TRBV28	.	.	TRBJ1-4	TGTGCCAGCAGTCCACACCGGGGTAGGGGCGCTGAAAAACTGTTTTTT	CASSPHRGRGAEKLFF
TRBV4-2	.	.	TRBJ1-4	TGTGTCAGCAGCCAAGAGAGAGGGGGTGGTGAAAAACTGTTTTTT	CVSSQERGGGEKLFF
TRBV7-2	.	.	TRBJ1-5	TGTGCCAGCAGCCACTATGGGCCCCAGCATTTT	CASSHYGPQHF
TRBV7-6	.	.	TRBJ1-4	TGTGCCAGCAGCTTTAACCCAAGTGGAGAAAAACTGTTTTTT	CASSFNPSGEKLFF
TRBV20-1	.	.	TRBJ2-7	TGCAGTGCTAGCCCCAGAAGCACCTACGAGCAGTACTTC	CSASPRSTYEQYF
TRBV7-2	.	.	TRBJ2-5	TGTGCCAGCACCTACAGGGTCCAAGAGACCCAGTACTTC	CASTYRVQETQYF
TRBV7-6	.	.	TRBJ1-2	TGTGCCAGCAGCTTATCCGCAGATTCCCTCTATGGCTACACCTTC	CASSLSADSLYGYTF
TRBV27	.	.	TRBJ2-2	TGTGCCAGCAGTTTAAGGGGGGTGAAGGAAACCGGGGAGCTGTTTTTT	CASSLRGVKETGELFF
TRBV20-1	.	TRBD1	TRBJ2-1	TGTAGTGCTTGGACAGGGTGGGACTACAATGAGCAGTTCTTC	CSAWTGWDYNEQFF
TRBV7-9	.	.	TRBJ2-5	TGTGCCAGCAGCCGCAGGGCCCCAGAGACCCAGTACTTC	CASSRRAPETQYF
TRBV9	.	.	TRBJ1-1	TGTGCCAGCAGCGACCCAGGAGGGGGGCGAATTGAAGCTTTCTTT	CASSDPGGGRIEAFF
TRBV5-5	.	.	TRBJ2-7	TGTGCCAGCCGCGTCACCGGTATGTACGAGCAGTACTTC	CASRVTGMYEQYF
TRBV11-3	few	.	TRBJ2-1	TGTGCCAGCAGCTTAGATATTAGCAGGGGTGAGCAGTTCTTC	CASSLDISRGEQFF
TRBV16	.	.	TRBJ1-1	TGTGCCAGCAGCCCATTCAGCCCCGGAGGGGCATCCCAAGCTTTCTTT	CASSPFSPGGASQAFF
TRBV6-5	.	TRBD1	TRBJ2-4	TGTGCCAGCAGTTACTCGAGGGCTGGTGGGACAGGGATAGGGCGGCAGTACTTC	CASSYSRAGGTGIGRQYF
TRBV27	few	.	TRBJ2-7	TGTGCCAGCAGTTATTCCGGGGCCTACGAGCAGTACTTC	CASSYSGAYEQYF